This T cell receptor beta chain was profiled in a study of cytomegalovirus exposure and HLA in healthy donors. Overall study context: Clustering assigned 70% to 85% of the roughly 400 genotyped donors to the Caucasian-associated ancestry cluster. Study-wide results and limits: Among TCR beta chains of equal frequency, HLA-associated ones were more clonally expanded in a later analysis. HLA allele associations emerged for around 16,000 TCR beta sequences in a later analysis, at 0.05 false discovery rate. With later analysis, a missense DCLRE1C variant became linked to TCR beta V- and J-gene trimming.

Looked up from germline, CDR1 is SGHRS and CDR2 is YFSETQ. Trimming removed 5 bases from V and 5 bases from J, with 13 bases in between. The CDR3 totals 13 residues. The primer mix had 60 Vbeta and 13 Jbeta primers. Assay used: immunoSEQ multiplex PCR; TCRdb lists only in-frame clones, some missing. This sample's table reports tens of thousands of clones. Comments on this clone: Its antigen is still unknown.

The clonotype was recovered from a man aged 35 to 55 in good health and CMV-seronegative. This chain links TRBV5-1 with TRBJ2-5; perhaps TRBD2 as D (6 bases). What was sequenced was PBMCs. The CDR3 is CASSNPGGETQYF. The CDR3 coding sequence is TGCGCCAGCAGTAATCCTGGAGGGGAGACCCAGTACTTC.